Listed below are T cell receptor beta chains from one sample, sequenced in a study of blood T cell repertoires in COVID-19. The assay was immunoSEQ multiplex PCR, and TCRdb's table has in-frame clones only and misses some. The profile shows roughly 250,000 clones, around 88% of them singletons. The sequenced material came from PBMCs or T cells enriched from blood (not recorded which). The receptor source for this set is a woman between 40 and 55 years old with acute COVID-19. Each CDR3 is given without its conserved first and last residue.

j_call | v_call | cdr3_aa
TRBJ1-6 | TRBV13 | ASSSGQGQTYNSPLH
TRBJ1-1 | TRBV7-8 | ASSSTSSSGNTEAF
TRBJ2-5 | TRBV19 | ASGIHQETQY
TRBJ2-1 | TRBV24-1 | ATAHGSLYNEQF
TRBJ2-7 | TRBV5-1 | ASSLAGAGEFYEQY
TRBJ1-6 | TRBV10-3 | AISAGAGSPLH
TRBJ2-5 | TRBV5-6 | ASSLRDWLQETQY
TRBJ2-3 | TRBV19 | ASTVTSGGGADTQY
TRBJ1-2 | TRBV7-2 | ASSLATANYGYT
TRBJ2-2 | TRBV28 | ASSSPGLGPGELF
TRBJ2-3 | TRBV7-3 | ASSFGGPTTDTQY
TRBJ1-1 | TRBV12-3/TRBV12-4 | ASSFVNTEAF
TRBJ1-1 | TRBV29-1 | SVGNSEGTEAF
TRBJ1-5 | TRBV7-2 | ASSFSGAAGNQPQH
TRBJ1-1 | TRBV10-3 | AISESSGAWNTEAF
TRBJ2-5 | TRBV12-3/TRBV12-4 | ASSQLTGSQY
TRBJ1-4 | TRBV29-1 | SVAMYEEEKLF
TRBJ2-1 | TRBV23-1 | ASSQSKEGGRYVEQF
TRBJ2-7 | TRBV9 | ASSVGTLGYEQY
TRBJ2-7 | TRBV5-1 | ASSFSGGTYEQY
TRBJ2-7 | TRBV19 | ASSGTSGSYEQY
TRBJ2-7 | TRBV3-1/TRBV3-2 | ASSNRDEQY
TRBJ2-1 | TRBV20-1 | SASREYNEQF
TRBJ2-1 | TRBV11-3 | ASSLEASGYNEQF
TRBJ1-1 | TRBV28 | ASSPPWGGGGTEAF
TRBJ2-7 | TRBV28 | ASSAVSYEQY
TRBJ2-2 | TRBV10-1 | ASSERGGFLNTGELF
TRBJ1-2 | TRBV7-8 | ASSPRRGDYGYT
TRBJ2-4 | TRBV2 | ASRGTVKNIQY
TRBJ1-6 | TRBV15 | ATGQDRGPDSPLH
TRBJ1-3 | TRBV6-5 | ATAQGQRNTIY
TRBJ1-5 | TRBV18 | ASSPLDRGQPQH
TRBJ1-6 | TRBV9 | ASSELGDSSDSPLH
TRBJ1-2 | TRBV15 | ATSRYREGIHGYT
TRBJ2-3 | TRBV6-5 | ASSSGRSTDTQY
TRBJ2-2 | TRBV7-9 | ASSLEYRGTGELF
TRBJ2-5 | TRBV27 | ASSFIGSAQETQY
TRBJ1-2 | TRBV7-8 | ASSFITGQGDGYT
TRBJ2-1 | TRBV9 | ASSVDGRLAVNEQF
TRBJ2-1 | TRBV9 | ASSVAGGPGEQF
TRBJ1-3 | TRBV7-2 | ASSLGPGQGYGNTIY
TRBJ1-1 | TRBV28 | ASSLRQGRTEAF
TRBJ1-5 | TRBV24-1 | ATSDPTGAGNQPQH
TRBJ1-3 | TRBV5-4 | ASSYLFGNTIY
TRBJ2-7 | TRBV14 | ASSQEDRGTYFGEQY
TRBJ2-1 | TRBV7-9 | ASSSRLAAGNEQF
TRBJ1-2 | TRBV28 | ASSLPGQSIDGYT
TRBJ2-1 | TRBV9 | ASSVGRERTYNEQF
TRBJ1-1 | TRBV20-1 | SAGDSSGTEAF
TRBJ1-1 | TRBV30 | AWSLTEPGYTEAF
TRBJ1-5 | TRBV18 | ASSLGQNQPQH
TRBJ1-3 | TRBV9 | ASSPLLGGTTGNTIY
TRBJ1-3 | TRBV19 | ASRALRQGASGNTIY
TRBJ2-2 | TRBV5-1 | ASSLDITGELF
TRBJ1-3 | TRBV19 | ASSGTGAFLSGNTIY
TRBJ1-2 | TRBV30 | AWSVGLAAGIGYGYT
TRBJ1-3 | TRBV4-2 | ASSQEIRAGNTIY
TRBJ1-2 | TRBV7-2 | ASSLYGEAGYT